This paragraph covers one T cell receptor (beta chain) sequence. This entry comes from a study of cytomegalovirus exposure and HLA in healthy donors. The PCR employed 60 Vbeta primers together with 13 Jbeta primers. Method: immunoSEQ multiplex PCR; TCRdb's copy keeps in-frame clones and lacks some. The specimen's table records 140,000 to 150,000 clones. Trimming took 0 bases from V and 6 from J, leaving 12 bases between them. CDR3 length equals 15 residues. Germline loops: CDR1 GTSNPN, CDR2 SVGIG (reference sequence). The TCR was taken from a woman in her 50s in good health and CMV-seronegative. The V call is TRBV30, the J call TRBJ1-6; TRBD1 might be the D (5 bases). Sequences were obtained from PBMCs. CDR3 region: CAWSVMGLPNSPLHF. The DNA for the CDR3 is TGTGCCTGGAGTGTAATGGGGCTTCCTAATTCACCCCTCCACTTT.